The 3 T cell receptor beta chains given below trace back to one sample, sequenced in a study of blood T cell repertoires in COVID-19. TCRdb keeps only in-frame clones here, not all; method: immunoSEQ multiplex PCR. This sample yields around 230,000 clones, of which more than 75% are seen a single time; 2.5% to 3.5% belongs to the top ten. Source material: PBMCs or T cells enriched from blood (not recorded which). These receptors were obtained from a woman in her thirties or forties with acute COVID-19.

The chain recombines TRBV6-5 with TRBJ1-2; maybe TRBD1 (6 bases). V shed 5 bases and J shed 3 bases, with 16 bases lying between them. Germline V gene sequence: CDR1 MNHEY, CDR2 SVGAGI. This CDR3 has 15 residues. The CDR3 DNA is TGTGCCAGCAGTACCACAGGGAGTAAAGACTATGGCTACACCTTC. It specifies CASSTTGSKDYGYTF.

This chain joins TRBV10-3 and TRBJ2-7; 8 bases fit TRBD2. The CDR3 has 19 amino acids. Germline V gives CDR1 ENHRY, CDR2 SYGVKD. V dropped 0 bases and J dropped 3; count of bases not matched to a gene: 16. In nucleotides, the CDR3 is TGTGCCATCAGTGAGTCCGGGACTACCGGGAGGGCCTTTGACTACGAGCAGTACTTC. Protein: CAISESGTTGRAFDYEQYF.

V and J are TRBV6-4 and TRBJ2-2; no reliable D call. Germline values: CDR1 MRHNA, CDR2 SNTAGT. The V and J ends lost 4 bases and 3 bases respectively, with 12 bases between them. This CDR3 is 15 amino acids long. CDR3 loop: CASSVSPADTGELFF. In DNA, the CDR3 is TGTGCCAGCAGTGTGAGCCCTGCGGACACCGGGGAGCTGTTTTTT.